This TCR beta chain was observed in a study of early stage breast cancer tumors. Overall study results and limits: Comparing each tissue with blood distinguished tumor from normal in 14 of 16 patients. Commonly generated sequences made up most enriched TCRB sequences shared between patients.

Blood replicates held 0.5 ug DNA, tumor or normal breast around 1.5 ug, two each. The protocol was immunoSEQ multiplex PCR, while the TCRdb copy is restricted to in-frame clones and leaves out a portion. Of approximately 6,400 clones listed, over 65% are singletons. The CDR3 consists of 14 residues. Germline loops: CDR1 SGHAT, CDR2 FQDESV (reference sequence). The V end lost 1 base, the J end lost 3 bases, and 9 bases lay between the germline ends. Of note for this clone: Its antigen is still unknown.

The sequenced material came from normal breast tissue next to the tumor. This chain links TRBV11-1 with TRBJ2-5, with TRBD2 as a possible D gene (5 bases). This sequence was found in a person aged 70 to 85 with breast cancer. CDR3 sequence (DNA): TGTGCCAGCAGCTTAGGCCTAGCCGAAGAGACCCAGTACTTC. This codes for CASSLGLAEETQYF.